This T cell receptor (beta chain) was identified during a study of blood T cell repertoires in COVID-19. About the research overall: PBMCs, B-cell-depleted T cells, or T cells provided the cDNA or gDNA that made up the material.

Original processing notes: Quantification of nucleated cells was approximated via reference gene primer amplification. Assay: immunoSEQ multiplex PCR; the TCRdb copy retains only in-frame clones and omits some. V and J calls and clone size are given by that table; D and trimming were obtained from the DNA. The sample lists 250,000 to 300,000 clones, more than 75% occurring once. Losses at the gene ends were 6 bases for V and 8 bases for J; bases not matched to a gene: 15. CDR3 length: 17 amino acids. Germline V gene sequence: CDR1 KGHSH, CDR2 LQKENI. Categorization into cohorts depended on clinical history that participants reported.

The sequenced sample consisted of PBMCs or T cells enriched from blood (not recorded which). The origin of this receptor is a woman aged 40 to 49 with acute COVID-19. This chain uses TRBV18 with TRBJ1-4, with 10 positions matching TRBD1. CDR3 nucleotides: TGTGCCAGCTCCCAACTACCTGGGACAGGGGCAGGGGAAAAACTGTTTTTT. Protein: CASSQLPGTGAGEKLFF.